The 30 T cell receptor beta chains given below trace back to one sample, sequenced in a study of T cell responses to AZD1222 COVID-19 vaccine (dated by TCRdb to the early 2020s). The time point label, as the study defines it: about 28 days (+/-7) after the second vaccine dose. Receptor amplification or capture employed the immunoSEQ multiplex PCR assay. In TCRdb, the immuneACCESS table is reduced to in-frame sequences with V and J assigned. These tables do not hold every clone; where another copy was compared, an unresolved V gene accounts for under half, and the others remain unexplained. The sample table records approximately 110,000 clones; around 85% of these occur just once. The top ten hold around 4.4% of the sample. Sequencing used peripheral blood, obtained 28 days after the second AZD1222 dose. The receptors stem from an adult who received the AZD1222 COVID-19 vaccine.

The V call is TRBV5-6, the J call TRBJ1-2; D gene unclear. The CDR3 has 14 residues. The ends were cut back, 10 bases at V and 4 bases at J, with 20 bases in the middle. Germline CDR1 and CDR2: SGHDT and YYEEEE. CDR3 sequence (DNA): TGTGCCTGCAACTCAGGACCTGACGGCTATGGCTACACCTTC. Translating gives CACNSGPDGYGYTF.

V gene TRBV4-2 combines with J gene TRBJ2-3; 10 bases line up with TRBD2. The CDR3 consists of 17 residues. Germline CDR1 reads LGHNA; CDR2 reads YNFKEQ. V lost 0 bases and J lost 3; bases outside the gene matches: 6. The CDR3 here is CASSQELAGGKTDTQYF. The CDR3 bases are TGTGCCAGCAGCCAAGAATTAGCGGGGGGCAAAACAGATACGCAGTATTTT.

CDR3 coding DNA: TGCGCCAGCAGCAGAAGTTATTATAGCAATCAGCCCCAGCATTTT. It translates to CASSRSYYSNQPQHF. J is TRBJ1-5 and V is TRBV10-1; D gene unclear. Germline CDR1 is WNHNN and CDR2 is SYGVQD (reference sequence). The V end was cut by 6 bases, the J end by 0 bases, with 12 bases between. This CDR3 comprises 15 residues.

The table lists this clone with a count of one. The chain carries TRBV4-3 and TRBJ2-7, with D perhaps TRBD1 (7 bases). Germline V CDR1 and CDR2: LGHNA, YSLEER. The CDR3 sequence is 16 residues long. The V end lost 3 bases, the J end lost 2 bases, and 17 bases lay between the germline ends. Here the CDR3 DNA reads TGCGCCAGCAGCCAGGTCAGGGGGGCTTTGACCTACGAGCAGTACTTC. The encoded protein is CASSQVRGALTYEQYF.

The chain combines TRBV5-1 with TRBJ1-2; maybe TRBD1 (6 bases). Per germline, CDR1 SGHRS and CDR2 YFSETQ. V was shortened by 2 bases and J by 6 bases, with 20 bases between the two germline ends. The CDR3 sequence is 16 residues long. In DNA, the CDR3 is TGCGCCAGCAGCTTTGGTTTGCCGGCGACAGGTCATGGCTACACCTTC. This sequence encodes CASSFGLPATGHGYTF.

This sequence joins TRBV5-1 and TRBJ2-5; D unresolved. The CDR3 has 14 amino acids. V was trimmed by 5 bases and J by 1 base, leaving 12 bases between them. In germline, CDR1 is SGHRS, CDR2 YFSETQ. DNA for the CDR3: TGCGCCAGCAGACTGATGCAAACCCAAGAGACCCAGTACTTC. Its protein is CASRLMQTQETQYF. Full variable domain (remainder filled in from reference TRBV5-1 and TRBJ2-5): KAGVTQTPRYLIKTRGQQVTLSCSPISGHRSVSWYQQTPGQGLQFLFEYFSETQRNKGNFPGRFSGRQFSNSRSEMNVSTLELGDSALYLCASRLMQTQETQYFGPGTRLLVL.

This clone was recorded only once. CDR3: CASKRAGLGETQYF. CDR3 sequence (DNA): TGTGCCAGTAAGAGGGCGGGCCTGGGGGAGACCCAGTACTTC. J is TRBJ2-5 and V is TRBV19, with D maybe TRBD2 (5 bases). The V and J ends lost 7 bases and 5 bases respectively, with 17 bases between them. This CDR3 region has 14 residues. Germline CDR1 is LNHDA and CDR2 is SQIVND (reference sequence).

V and J are TRBV7-9 and TRBJ2-3; TRBD1 is a possible D gene (6 bases). From germline, CDR1 is SEHNR and CDR2 FQNEAQ (reference sequence). The CDR3 sequence is 16 residues long. V shed 4 bases and J shed 1 base, with 15 bases lying between them. CDR3 in amino acids: CASSYQGGSGTDTQYF. In DNA, the CDR3 is TGTGCCAGCAGCTATCAAGGGGGTTCTGGCACAGATACGCAGTATTTT.

The rearrangement links TRBV28 to TRBJ1-5, with D unclear. The CDR3 is 13 residues long. Germline V gene sequence: CDR1 MDHEN, CDR2 SYDVKM. With 8 bases removed from V and 4 bases from J, the gap between germline ends came to 12 bases. This CDR3 reads CASRESSNQPQHF. The DNA of the CDR3 is TGTGCCAGCCGCGAGAGTTCGAATCAGCCCCAGCATTTT.

The V and J genes are TRBV2 and TRBJ1-2, with D tentatively TRBD1 (5 bases). This CDR3 has 11 amino acids. Trimming removed 8 bases at V and 9 bases at J, with 13 bases between. The germline V gene encodes CDR1 SNHLY and CDR2 FYNNEI. DNA of the CDR3: TGTGCCAGCTCAGGCAGGGAGAGCTACACCTTC. This gives the protein CASSGRESYTF.

The J gene is TRBJ1-5, the V gene TRBV5-1; the D is unclear. CDR1 and CDR2 (germline): SGHRS, YFSETQ. Trimming pared 4 bases from V and 5 bases from J, leaving 10 bases between. The CDR3 covers 13 residues. The CDR3 is CASSQVPDQPQHF. The CDR3 DNA reads as TGCGCCAGCAGCCAGGTGCCCGATCAGCCCCAGCATTTT.

V gene TRBV5-5 combines with J gene TRBJ1-2, with D possibly matching TRBD1 (5 bases). The CDR3 contains 14 residues. V lost 5 bases and J 6 bases, leaving 17 bases between the germline ends. CDR1 and CDR2 from the germline V gene are SGHKS and YYEKEE (reference sequence). CDR3 DNA sequence: TGTGCCAGCAGGGTACAGGTCCACCTCGATGGCTACACCTTC. Protein: CASRVQVHLDGYTF. Supplemented by reference TRBV5-5 and TRBJ1-2, the full variable domain reads DAGVTQSPTHLIKTRGQQVTLRCSPISGHKSVSWYQQVLGQGPQFIFQYYEKEERGRGNFPDRFSARQFPNYSSELNVNALLLGDSALYLCASRVQVHLDGYTFGSGTRLTVV.

The CDR3 loop is CASSYGPTGTDQPQHF. The CDR3 DNA reads TGTGCCAGCAGCTACGGTCCGACAGGTACAGATCAGCCCCAGCATTTT. This chain links TRBV6-5 with TRBJ1-5; D may be TRBD1 (6 bases). The CDR3 spans 16 residues. Germline assignment: CDR1 MNHEY and CDR2 SVGAGI. Trimming removed 6 bases from V and 5 bases from J, with 20 bases in between.

This clone was picked up one time. This sequence joins TRBV20-1 and TRBJ1-1, with no clear D. Germline lookup yields CDR1 DFQATT and CDR2 SNEGSKA (reference sequence). The CDR3 length is 11 residues. V was pared by 8 bases and J by 8 bases, with 15 bases between. CDR3 DNA: TGCAGTAGCCCCAGCGGGAACGAAGCTTTCTTT. Amino acids: CSSPSGNEAFF.

The table lists this clone with a few counts. The V call is TRBV5-1, the J call TRBJ1-4; 9 bases agree with TRBD1. After removal of 3 bases from V and 8 bases from J, the junction contained 2 bases not matched to a gene. The CDR3 totals 13 residues. The germline V gene encodes CDR1 SGHRS and CDR2 YFSETQ. The DNA for the CDR3 is TGCGCCAGCAGCTGGGGACAGGGAGAAAAACTGTTTTTT. It yields the protein CASSWGQGEKLFF.

This clone was found a few times. The chain employs TRBV7-8 and TRBJ2-5; D is tentatively TRBD1 or TRBD2 (5 bases each). Germline values: CDR1 SGHVS, CDR2 FQNEAQ. This CDR3 spans 14 amino acids. Between the trimmed V and J ends, which lost 3 bases and 5 bases, there was a span of 13 bases. CDR3 coding DNA: TGTGCCAGCAGCTTGGGGCCCTGGGGGGAGACCCAGTACTTC. It translates to CASSLGPWGETQYF.

V and J are TRBV7-9 and TRBJ1-5; perhaps TRBD1 as D (5 bases). The V gene's germline CDR1 is SEHNR and CDR2 FQNEAQ (reference sequence). V was trimmed by 1 base and J by 1 base, leaving 8 bases between them. The CDR3 is 15 residues long. CDR3 DNA sequence: TGTGCCAGCAGCTTAGGGGACGGCAGCAATCAGCCCCAGCATTTT. This sequence encodes CASSLGDGSNQPQHF.

The V call is TRBV27, the J call TRBJ1-2; 11 positions match TRBD1. Trimming took 6 bases from V and 4 from J; bases not matched to a gene: 4. Germline CDR1 and CDR2: MNHEY and SMNVEV (reference sequence). The CDR3 is 14 residues long. The CDR3 DNA reads TGTGCCAGCAGACGGACAGGGGGCAGCTATGGCTACACCTTC. Protein product: CASRRTGGSYGYTF.

The chain carries TRBV5-1 and TRBJ2-3; tentatively, D is TRBD1 or TRBD2 (5 bases each). The ends were cut back, 4 bases at V and 4 bases at J, with 16 bases in the middle. Germline CDR1 reads SGHRS; CDR2 reads YFSETQ. This CDR3 is built from 15 residues. The CDR3 spells CASSPRPGTADTQYF. The DNA of the CDR3 is TGCGCCAGCAGCCCCCGACCAGGGACCGCAGATACGCAGTATTTT.

The chain joins TRBV6-5 to TRBJ1-2; TRBD1 might be the D (5 bases). The CDR3 length is 13 residues. V was cut by 6 bases and J by 7 bases, with 15 bases left in between. CDR1 is MNHEY and CDR2 is SVGAGI in the germline V gene. The CDR3 sequence: CASSLGAHLGYTF. The CDR3 DNA reads as TGTGCCAGCAGCCTAGGGGCCCATCTTGGCTACACCTTC.

The chain employs TRBV19 and TRBJ1-5; D remains ambiguous. V was clipped by 2 bases and J by 4 bases, with 12 bases between them. The CDR3 length is 15 residues. Per germline, CDR1 LNHDA and CDR2 SQIVND (reference sequence). CDR3 DNA sequence: TGTGCCAGTAGTATACAGCGGGGAGCGAATCAGCCCCAGCATTTT. As protein: CASSIQRGANQPQHF.

The chain recombines TRBV28 with TRBJ2-7; possibly TRBD1 or TRBD2 for D (5 bases each). V was shortened by 8 bases and J by 2 bases, with 13 bases between the two germline ends. This CDR3 has 13 residues. CDR1 MDHEN and CDR2 SYDVKM come from the germline V gene. For the CDR3, the DNA is TGTGCCAGCCTCGGGACCCAGGCCTACGAGCAGTACTTC. This codes for CASLGTQAYEQYF. Full variable domain (missing parts from reference TRBV28 and TRBJ2-7): DVKVTQSSRYLVKRTGEKVFLECVQDMDHENMFWYRQDPGLGLRLIYFSYDVKMKEKGDIPEGYSVSREKKERFSLILESASTNQTSMYLCASLGTQAYEQYFGPGTRLTVT.

CDR3 protein: CASSIETGGSSGGYTF. The CDR3 DNA sequence: TGTGCCAGTAGTATAGAGACAGGGGGGTCTTCAGGAGGCTACACCTTC. The chain joins TRBV19 to TRBJ1-2; 9 nucleotides line up with TRBD1. Germline CDR1 is LNHDA and CDR2 is SQIVND (reference sequence). The V and J ends lost 0 bases and 8 bases, in that order; junction bases with no gene match: 10. The CDR3 extends over 16 amino acids.

The V and J genes are TRBV7-9 and TRBJ1-4; no definite D call. The CDR3 is 14 amino acids. V lost 7 bases and J 4 bases, leaving 13 bases between the germline ends. Germline CDR1 SEHNR, CDR2 FQNEAQ (reference sequence). CDR3 nucleotides: TGTGCCAGCACCGCGCGAAGCGATAATGAAAAACTGTTTTTT. It yields the protein CASTARSDNEKLFF.

CDR3 in amino acids: CASSSRQGSPTEAFF. The CDR3 bases are TGTGCCAGCAGCTCCCGACAGGGAAGTCCCACTGAAGCTTTCTTT. The chain couples TRBV11-2 to TRBJ1-1, with TRBD1 identical over 7 bases. CDR3 length: 15 residues. Trimming at V came to 4 bases and at J to 4 bases, leaving 9 bases not matched to a gene. The germline V gene has CDR1 SGHAT and CDR2 FQNNGV.

The V gene is TRBV7-3, the J gene TRBJ2-5; possible D gene TRBD2, 6 bases. The V end was cut by 4 bases, the J end by 7 bases, with 10 bases between. The germline V gene has CDR1 SGHTA and CDR2 FQGTGA. This CDR3 is 12 amino acids long. CDR3 DNA sequence: TGTGCCAGCAGCTCCCGGGAGCGGACCCAGTACTTC. Translating it yields CASSSRERTQYF.

V and J are TRBV7-9 and TRBJ2-7; the match to TRBD1 covers 7 bases. CDR3 length equals 12 residues. Losses at the gene ends were 6 bases for V and 5 bases for J; bases not matched to a gene: 4. Germline V lookup: CDR1 SEHNR, CDR2 FQNEAQ (reference sequence). CDR3 sequence: CASRSTGDEQYF. The CDR3 DNA sequence: TGTGCCAGCAGATCTACAGGGGACGAGCAGTACTTC.

With regard to this clone: The junction shows a germline mismatch at one end, possibly a read error. The chain joins TRBV6-1 to TRBJ1-3; 7 bases map to TRBD1. From germline, CDR1 is MNHNS and CDR2 SASEGT. The CDR3 consists of 15 residues. This CDR3 is CASREGTVTGNTIYF. Written as DNA, the CDR3 is TGTGCCAGCAGGGAAGGGACAGTGACTGGAAACACCATATATTTT.

The chain employs TRBV5-4 and TRBJ1-3; weak D call: TRBD1 (6 bases). Germline values: CDR1 SGHNT, CDR2 YYREEE (reference sequence). The CDR3 extends over 15 amino acids. The V and J ends lost 0 bases and 2 bases respectively, with 9 bases between them. CDR3 protein: CASSLANRAGNTIYF. The DNA of the CDR3 is TGTGCCAGCAGCTTGGCCAACAGGGCTGGAAACACCATATATTTT.

This sequence joins TRBV2 and TRBJ1-4; the match to TRBD1 covers 8 bases. V was clipped by 5 bases and J by 5 bases; unmatched bases: 7. From germline, CDR1 is SNHLY and CDR2 FYNNEI. This CDR3 has 15 amino acids. CDR3 loop: CASSSHRGINEKLFF. The CDR3, as DNA: TGTGCCAGCAGTTCCCACAGGGGGATAAATGAAAAACTGTTTTTT.